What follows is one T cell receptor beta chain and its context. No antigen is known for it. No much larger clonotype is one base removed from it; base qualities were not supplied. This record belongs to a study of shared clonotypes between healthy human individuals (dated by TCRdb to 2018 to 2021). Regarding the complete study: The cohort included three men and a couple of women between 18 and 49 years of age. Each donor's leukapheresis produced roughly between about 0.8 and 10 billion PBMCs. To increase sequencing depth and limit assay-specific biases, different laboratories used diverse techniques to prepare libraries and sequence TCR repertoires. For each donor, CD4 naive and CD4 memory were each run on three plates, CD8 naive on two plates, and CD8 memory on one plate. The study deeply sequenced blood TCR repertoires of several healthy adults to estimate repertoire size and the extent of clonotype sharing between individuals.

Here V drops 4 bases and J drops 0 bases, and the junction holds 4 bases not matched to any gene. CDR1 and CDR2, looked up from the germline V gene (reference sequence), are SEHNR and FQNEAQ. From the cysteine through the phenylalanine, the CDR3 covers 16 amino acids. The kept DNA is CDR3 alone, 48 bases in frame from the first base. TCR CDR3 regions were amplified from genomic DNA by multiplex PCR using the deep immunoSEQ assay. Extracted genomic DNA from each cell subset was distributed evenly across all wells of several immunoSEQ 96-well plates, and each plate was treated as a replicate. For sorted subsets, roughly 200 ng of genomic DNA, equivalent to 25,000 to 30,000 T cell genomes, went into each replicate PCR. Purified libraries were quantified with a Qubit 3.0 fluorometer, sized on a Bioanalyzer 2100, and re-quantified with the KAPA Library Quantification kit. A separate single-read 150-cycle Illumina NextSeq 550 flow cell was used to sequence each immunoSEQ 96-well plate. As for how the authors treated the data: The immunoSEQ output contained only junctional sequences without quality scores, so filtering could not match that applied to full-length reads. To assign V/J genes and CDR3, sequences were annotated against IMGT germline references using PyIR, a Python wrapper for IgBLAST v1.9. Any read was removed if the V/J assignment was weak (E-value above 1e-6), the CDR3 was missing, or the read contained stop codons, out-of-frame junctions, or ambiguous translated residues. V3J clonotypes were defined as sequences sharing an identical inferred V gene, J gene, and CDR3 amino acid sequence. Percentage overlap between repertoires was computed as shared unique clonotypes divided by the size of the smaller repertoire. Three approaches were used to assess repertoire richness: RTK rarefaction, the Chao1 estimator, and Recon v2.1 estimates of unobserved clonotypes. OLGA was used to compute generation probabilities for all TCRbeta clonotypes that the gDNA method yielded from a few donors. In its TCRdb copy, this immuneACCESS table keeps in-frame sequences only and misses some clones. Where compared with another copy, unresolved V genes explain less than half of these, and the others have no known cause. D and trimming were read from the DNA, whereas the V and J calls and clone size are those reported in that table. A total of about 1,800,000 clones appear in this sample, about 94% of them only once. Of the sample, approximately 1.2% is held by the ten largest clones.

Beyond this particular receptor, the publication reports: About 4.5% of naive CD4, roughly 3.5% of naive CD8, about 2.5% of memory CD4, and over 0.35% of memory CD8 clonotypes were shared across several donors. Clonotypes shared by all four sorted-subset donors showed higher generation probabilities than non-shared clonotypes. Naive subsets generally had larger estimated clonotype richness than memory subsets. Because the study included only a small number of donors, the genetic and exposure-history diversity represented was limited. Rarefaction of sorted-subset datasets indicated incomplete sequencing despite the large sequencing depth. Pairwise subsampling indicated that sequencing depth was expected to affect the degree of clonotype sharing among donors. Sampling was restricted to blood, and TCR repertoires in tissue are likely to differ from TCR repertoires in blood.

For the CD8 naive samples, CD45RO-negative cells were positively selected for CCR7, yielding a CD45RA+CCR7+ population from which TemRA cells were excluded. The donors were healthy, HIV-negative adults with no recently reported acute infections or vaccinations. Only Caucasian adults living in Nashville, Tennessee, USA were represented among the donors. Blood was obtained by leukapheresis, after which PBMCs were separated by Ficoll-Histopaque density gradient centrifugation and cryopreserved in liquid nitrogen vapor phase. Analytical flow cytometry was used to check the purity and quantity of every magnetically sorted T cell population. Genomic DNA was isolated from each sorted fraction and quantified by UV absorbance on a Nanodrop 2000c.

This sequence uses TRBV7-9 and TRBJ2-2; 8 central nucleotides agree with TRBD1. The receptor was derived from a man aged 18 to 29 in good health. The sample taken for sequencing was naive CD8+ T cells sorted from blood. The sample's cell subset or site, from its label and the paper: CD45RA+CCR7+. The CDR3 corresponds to CASSSRTGPNTGELFF. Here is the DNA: TGTGCCAGCAGCTCTCGGACAGGGCCGAACACCGGGGAGCTGTTTTTT.